Below, 30 T cell receptor beta chains from the same sample are listed, as sequenced in a study of cytomegalovirus exposure and HLA in healthy donors (dated by TCRdb to 2016 to 2017). The receptor library was made with the immunoSEQ multiplex PCR assay. For the multiplex PCR, a mixture combining 60 forward primers for TCR Vbeta segments and 13 reverse primers for TCR Jbeta segments was used. Here the immuneACCESS table is served through TCRdb, limited to in-frame sequences with V and J called. Missing clones are a known gap in these copies; in checked studies unresolved V genes cover under half, and the rest lacks a known reason. The sample has some 120,000 clones on record, around 67% of them singletons. The ten largest make up 2.1% of the sample. Sequencing input: PBMCs. Receptor source: a woman in her forties in good health and CMV-seropositive.

In nucleotides, the CDR3 is TGTGCCAGCAGCTACGGACTAGCGGGGCCACCGGACCCCTACGAGCAGTACTTC. Translated: CASSYGLAGPPDPYEQYF. This chain joins TRBV7-3 and TRBJ2-7; 12 bases map to TRBD2. Germline CDR1 and CDR2: SGHTA and FQGTGA. The V and J ends lost 4 bases and 2 bases, in that order; junction bases with no gene match: 12. The CDR3 loop spans 18 amino acids. Full variable domain (outside the CDR3, taken from reference TRBV7-3 and TRBJ2-7): GAGVSQTPSNKVTEKGKYVELRCDPISGHTALYWYRQSLGQGPEFLIYFQGTGAADDSGLPNDRFFAVRPEGSVSTLKIQRTERGDSAVYLCASSYGLAGPPDPYEQYFGPGTRLTVT.

Only a few counts were recorded for this clone. V usage is TRBV7-6 and J usage is TRBJ1-4; 10 bases fit TRBD1. V shed 5 bases, J shed 6 bases, and the junction held 9 bases outside the gene matches. The CDR3 totals 16 residues. Germline V lookup: CDR1 SGHVS, CDR2 FNYEAQ. In nucleotides, the CDR3 is TGTGCCAGCAGCCCTATCCGAGGGACAGGGGATGAAAAACTGTTTTTT. Its translation is CASSPIRGTGDEKLFF.

This clone was counted once. The rearrangement uses TRBV28 and TRBJ2-3, with D possibly being TRBD2 (5 bases). Trimming took 5 bases from V and 2 from J, leaving 23 bases between them. This CDR3 contains 18 residues. The germline CDR1 and CDR2 sequences are MDHEN and SYDVKM. The CDR3 spells CASSPISNRGEPTDTQYF. The CDR3 DNA reads TGTGCCAGCAGTCCAATCTCAAATCGGGGAGAACCCACAGATACGCAGTATTTT.

CDR3 sequence reads: CASHMNTEAFF. The CDR3 DNA reads as TGTGCCTCCCACATGAACACTGAAGCTTTCTTT. The chain has TRBV30 and TRBJ1-1, with unresolved D. Germline CDR1 and CDR2: GTSNPN and SVGIG (reference sequence). The length of the CDR3 is 11 residues. Trimming left V 7 bases short and J 0 bases short, with 6 bases between.

This chain joins TRBV5-1 and TRBJ2-5, with 9 bases aligning to TRBD1. Germline CDR1 is SGHRS and CDR2 is YFSETQ. Losses at the gene ends were 2 bases for V and 4 bases for J; bases not matched to a gene: 9. The length of the CDR3 is 16 residues. The CDR3 region has the DNA TGCGCCAGCAGCTTAGGCACAGGGGGCGAGGGAGAGACCCAGTACTTC. Protein product: CASSLGTGGEGETQYF.

CDR3 in DNA: TGTGCCAGCAGCTGGGGGGGGGCCGGGGCCAACGTCCTGACTTTC. Protein product: CASSWGGAGANVLTF. The chain is built from TRBV5-4 and TRBJ2-6; D is possibly TRBD2 (7 bases). CDR1 and CDR2 (germline): SGHNT, YYREEE (reference sequence). The length of the CDR3 is 15 residues. V was cut by 3 bases and J by 4 bases, with 11 bases left in between. The variable domain in full, with the rest retrieved from reference TRBV5-4 and TRBJ2-6, is ETGVTQSPTHLIKTRGQQVTLRCSSQSGHNTVSWYQQALGQGPQFIFQYYREEENGRGNFPPRFSGLQFPNYSSELNVNALELDDSALYLCASSWGGAGANVLTFGAGSRLTVL.

The table lists this clone with a few counts. CDR3 protein: CASTNPGTGTIQYF. The CDR3 DNA is TGTGCCAGTACCAACCCCGGGACAGGGACCATTCAGTACTTC. This rearrangement joins TRBV19 to TRBJ2-4; 9 positions match TRBD1. CDR1 LNHDA and CDR2 SQIVND come from the germline V gene (reference sequence). This CDR3 spans 14 amino acids. V trimming: 7 bases; J trimming: 9 bases; junction bases outside the gene matches: 10. Variable domain in full (rest from reference TRBV19 and TRBJ2-4): DGGITQSPKYLFRKEGQNVTLSCEQNLNHDAMYWYRQDPGQGLRLIYYSQIVNDFQKGDIAEGYSVSREKKESFPLTVTSAQKNPTAFYLCASTNPGTGTIQYFGAGTRLSVL.

In this sample, this clone turned up a few times. The V and J genes are TRBV12-5 and TRBJ2-7; possible D gene TRBD1, 6 bases. Trimming shortened V by 5 bases and J by 6 bases, and 8 bases separated the two germline ends. Germline V lookup: CDR1 LGHNT, CDR2 FRNRAP. CDR3 length: 11 amino acids. CDR3 loop: CASGTGIEQYF. CDR3 nucleotide sequence: TGTGCTAGTGGTACAGGGATCGAGCAGTACTTC. Using reference TRBV12-5 and TRBJ2-7 for the parts outside the CDR3, the full variable domain is DARVTQTPRHKVTEMGQEVTMRCQPILGHNTVFWYRQTMMQGLELLAYFRNRAPLDDSGMPKDRFSAEMPDATLATLKIQPSEPRDSAVYFCASGTGIEQYFGPGTRLTVT.

The J gene is TRBJ2-6, the V gene TRBV18, with 12 bases that match TRBD1. V gave up 6 bases and J gave up 0 bases; unmatched junction bases: 12. This CDR3 spans 20 amino acids. Germline CDR1 and CDR2: KGHSH and LQKENI. The CDR3 sequence is CASSHRGTGGQSSGANVLTF. CDR3 coding DNA: TGTGCCAGCTCCCACAGGGGGACAGGGGGCCAAAGCTCTGGGGCCAACGTCCTGACTTTC.

In the case of this clone: Its ends do not fully match the called genes, so a read error is possible. This chain connects TRBV7-9 to TRBJ2-7; 7 nucleotides agree with TRBD2. The CDR3 loop spans 16 amino acids. CDR1 and CDR2 from the germline V gene are SEHNR and FQNEAQ (reference sequence). The CDR3 is CSSRLWPEGRDYEQYF. The CDR3 DNA sequence: TGTTCCAGCAGACTTTGGCCCGAAGGGAGGGACTACGAGCAGTACTTC.

The rearrangement links TRBV27 to TRBJ2-1; 7 positions agree with TRBD1. V shed 6 bases and J 0 bases; nucleotides not matched to a gene: 8. The CDR3 is 16 amino acids. CDR1 and CDR2 from the germline V gene are MNHEY and SMNVEV (reference sequence). DNA for the CDR3: TGTGCCAGCAGAGGACAGGCCCGAAGCTCCTACAATGAGCAGTTCTTC. Its translation: CASRGQARSSYNEQFF.

This rearrangement joins TRBV18 to TRBJ1-2; 7 bases match TRBD1. The CDR3 consists of 17 residues. V shed 3 bases and J 2 bases; nucleotides not matched to a gene: 12. Germline CDR1 and CDR2: KGHSH and LQKENI. The CDR3 is CASSPLQSGQQNYGYTF. As DNA, the CDR3 is TGTGCCAGCTCACCTCTTCAATCGGGACAGCAAAACTATGGCTACACCTTC.

The genes are TRBV7-8 and TRBJ1-2; D gene unclear. This CDR3 contains 13 residues. Trimming took 5 bases from V and 9 from J, leaving 16 bases between them. Germline-derived CDR1 and CDR2 are SGHVS and FQNEAQ. As DNA, the CDR3 is TGTGCCAGCAGCCTTACACACGGGAAGAGCTACACCTTC. This gives the protein CASSLTHGKSYTF.

The chain employs TRBV28 and TRBJ1-2; D is perhaps TRBD1 (6 bases). The CDR3 totals 15 residues. Germline-derived CDR1 and CDR2 are MDHEN and SYDVKM. V gave up 5 bases and J gave up 3 bases, with 16 bases separating them. The chain's CDR3 is CASSPNRAGYYGYTF. Written as DNA, the CDR3 is TGTGCCAGCAGTCCCAACAGGGCCGGGTACTATGGCTACACCTTC.

This chain connects TRBV27 to TRBJ1-2; D call uncertain. V gave up 5 bases and J gave up 5 bases, with 9 bases separating them. This CDR3 has 12 residues. CDR1 and CDR2 (germline): MNHEY, SMNVEV (reference sequence). CDR3 protein: CASSNRGYGYTF. In nucleotides, the CDR3 is TGTGCCAGCAGTAATCGAGGTTATGGCTACACCTTC.

The chain is built from TRBV2 and TRBJ1-5, with D uncertain. This CDR3 contains 11 residues. Germline CDR1 and CDR2: SNHLY and FYNNEI. The ends were cut back, 6 bases at V and 5 bases at J, with 5 bases in the middle. CDR3 protein: CASSNDQPQHF. The CDR3 DNA sequence: TGTGCCAGCAGCAATGATCAGCCCCAGCATTTT.

The chain combines TRBV29-1 with TRBJ1-2, with a possible D match to TRBD1 (6 bases). Germline V gives CDR1 SQVTM, CDR2 ANQGSEA. Trimming cost V 0 bases and J 4 bases, with 15 bases left between them. The CDR3 covers 15 residues. The CDR3: CSVEDWGQYSYGYTF. CDR3 nucleotides: TGCAGCGTTGAAGATTGGGGGCAGTATAGCTATGGCTACACCTTC.

This chain connects TRBV6-6 to TRBJ2-7; TRBD2 matches at 16 bases. The germline gives CDR1 MNHNY, CDR2 SVGAGI (reference sequence). The CDR3 totals 16 residues. The V and J ends lost 5 bases and 7 bases, in that order; junction bases with no gene match: 8. The CDR3 is CASSPGLAGGPGEQYF. For the CDR3, the DNA is TGTGCCAGCAGTCCGGGACTAGCGGGAGGGCCGGGGGAGCAGTACTTC.

This clone came up a few times. The J gene is TRBJ2-3, the V gene TRBV5-6; 10 bases map to TRBD2. Germline trimming cut 5 bases from V and 5 bases from J; bases unmatched to any gene: 8. The CDR3 is 15 amino acids. Germline lookup yields CDR1 SGHDT and CDR2 YYEEEE. Here the CDR3 DNA reads TGTGCCAGCAGGATAAGCGGGAGGGCCGAAGATACGCAGTATTTT. Its translation: CASRISGRAEDTQYF.

The chain couples TRBV28 to TRBJ1-2; TRBD1 might be the D (6 bases). This CDR3 is built from 11 residues. Germline V CDR1 and CDR2: MDHEN, SYDVKM. The V end was cut by 7 bases, the J end by 7 bases, with 10 bases between. CDR3 in DNA: TGTGCCAGCACTACAGGGTGTGGCTACACCTTC. Protein: CASTTGCGYTF.

This rearrangement joins TRBV6-5 to TRBJ1-3; D is unclear. The CDR3 loop spans 16 amino acids. Looked up from germline, CDR1 is MNHEY and CDR2 is SVGAGI. V lost 0 bases and J 4 bases, leaving 13 bases between the germline ends. The CDR3 DNA is TGTGCCAGCAGTTACTCGACGGGTCGCTCAGGAAACACCATATATTTT. It specifies CASSYSTGRSGNTIYF.

V gene TRBV2 combines with J gene TRBJ1-2; tentative D call: TRBD1 (6 bases). The CDR3 runs to 14 residues. In germline, CDR1 is SNHLY, CDR2 FYNNEI. V was trimmed by 6 bases and J by 5 bases, leaving 16 bases between them. The CDR3 spells CASRARDIPYGYTF. For the CDR3, the DNA is TGTGCCAGCAGAGCCCGGGACATACCTTATGGCTACACCTTC. The entire variable domain, with the rest obtained from reference TRBV2 and TRBJ1-2, is as follows: EPEVTQTPSHQVTQMGQEVILRCVPISNHLYFYWYRQILGQKVEFLVSFYNNEISEKSEIFDDQFSVERPDGSNFTLKIRSTKLEDSAMYFCASRARDIPYGYTFGSGTRLTVV.

As concerns this clone: At the DNA level, this CDR3 is encoded by other sequences in the same sample as well. The gene calls are TRBV7-2 and TRBJ1-5, with TRBD1 matching 9 bases. The length of the CDR3 is 15 residues. V trimming: 5 bases; J trimming: 2 bases; junction bases outside the gene matches: 4. Per the germline V gene, CDR1 is SGHTA and CDR2 is FQGNSA. The CDR3 sequence is CASSLQGAGNQPQHF. For the CDR3, the DNA is TGTGCCAGCAGCCTACAGGGGGCCGGCAATCAGCCCCAGCATTTT.

The rearrangement uses TRBV29-1 and TRBJ1-2; tentative D call: TRBD1 (5 bases). This CDR3 comprises 12 residues. Germline-derived CDR1 and CDR2 are SQVTM and ANQGSEA. V lost 6 bases, J lost 6 bases, and 14 bases lay in between. CDR3 amino acids: CSVVQGGDGYTF. CDR3 bases: TGCAGCGTCGTTCAGGGCGGGGATGGCTACACCTTC. Combining the CDR3 with reference TRBV29-1 and TRBJ1-2 gives the whole variable domain SAVISQKPSRDICQRGTSLTIQCQVDSQVTMMFWYRQQPGQSLTLIATANQGSEATYESGFVIDKFPISRPNLTFSTLTVSNMSPEDSSIYLCSVVQGGDGYTFGSGTRLTVV.

This clone showed up many times. The J gene is TRBJ2-2, the V gene TRBV15, with TRBD2 matching 11 bases. The germline CDR1 and CDR2 sequences are LNHNV and YYDKDF (reference sequence). The CDR3 length is 18 residues. The trim removed 0 bases at V and 0 bases at J, leaving 3 bases unmatched. The CDR3 here is CATSRELAGVPNTGELFF. For the CDR3, the DNA is TGTGCCACCAGCAGAGAACTAGCGGGAGTCCCGAACACCGGGGAGCTGTTTTTT.

The V call is TRBV30, the J call TRBJ2-5, with 7 bases that match TRBD2. V lost 4 bases to trimming and J lost 2 bases; unmatched junction nucleotides: 16. Looked up from germline, CDR1 is GTSNPN and CDR2 is SVGIG (reference sequence). CDR3 length equals 17 residues. CDR3 residues: CAWISGLQNHLQETQYF. DNA for the CDR3: TGTGCCTGGATCTCGGGACTACAAAACCACCTACAAGAGACCCAGTACTTC. Variable domain in full (rest from reference TRBV30 and TRBJ2-5): SQTIHQWPATLVQPVGSPLSLECTVEGTSNPNLYWYRQAAGRGLQLLFYSVGIGQISSEVPQNLSASRPQDRQFILSSKKLLLSDSGFYLCAWISGLQNHLQETQYFGPGTRLLVL.

Comments on this clone: The junction departs from the called germline gene at one end, perhaps through a read error. The rearrangement joins TRBV5-1 to TRBJ1-2, with D tentatively TRBD1 (5 bases). The germline V gene has CDR1 SGHRS and CDR2 YFSETQ. CDR3 length equals 12 residues. CDR3 in amino acids: CASSLDSSPAFF. CDR3 bases: TGCGCCAGCAGCCTAGACAGCAGCCCAGCTTTCTTC.

The chain carries TRBV9 and TRBJ1-1; D not resolved. From germline, CDR1 is SGDLS and CDR2 YYNGEE. The CDR3 is 15 amino acids. V was cut by 5 bases and J by 2 bases, with 16 bases left in between. The CDR3 bases are TGTGCCAGCAGACCATTCCGCGGAGATAACACTGAAGCTTTCTTT. It is translated as CASRPFRGDNTEAFF. Supplemented by reference TRBV9 and TRBJ1-1, the full variable domain reads DSGVTQTPKHLITATGQRVTLRCSPRSGDLSVYWYQQSLDQGLQFLIQYYNGEERAKGNILERFSAQQFPDLHSELNLSSLELGDSALYFCASRPFRGDNTEAFFGQGTRLTVV.

With respect to this clone: The junction and the germline gene differ at one end; a read error may be behind it. The chain employs TRBV7-8 and TRBJ1-3; no clear D. Germline values: CDR1 SGHVS, CDR2 FQNEAQ. This CDR3 is built from 15 residues. The CDR3 coding sequence is TGTGCCAGCAGCTTACCGGGCCGGGGTGGAGACACCATATATTTT. The encoded protein is CASSLPGRGGDTIYF.

The chain joins TRBV9 to TRBJ2-2; D is perhaps TRBD2 (6 bases). V shed 4 bases and J shed 0 bases, with 13 bases lying between them. CDR3 length: 16 residues. The V gene's germline CDR1 is SGDLS and CDR2 YYNGEE. The CDR3 region has the DNA TGTGCCAGCAGCACCCGTGGGGGGTCGAACACCGGGGAGCTGTTTTTT. Its translation is CASSTRGGSNTGELFF. The complete variable domain, with remaining parts taken from reference TRBV9 and TRBJ2-2, reads DSGVTQTPKHLITATGQRVTLRCSPRSGDLSVYWYQQSLDQGLQFLIQYYNGEERAKGNILERFSAQQFPDLHSELNLSSLELGDSALYFCASSTRGGSNTGELFFGEGSRLTVL.